This is a list of T cell receptor beta chains from one sample in a study of T-cell reconstitution after alpha-beta-depleted transplantation in children. TCRdb reprocessed the PCR reads with MiXCR, giving one entry per CDR3 protein. The profile covers around 130,000 distinct CDR3 sequences, with roughly 9% appearing a single time and approximately 25% taken by the ten largest. Specimen: PBMCs, mostly from graft donor cells, collected 180 days after TCRalphabeta/CD19-depleted stem cell transplant. The receptors shown here come from a girl less than two years old who had a stem cell transplant for combined immunodeficiency, so the T cells may come from the graft donor. The CDR3 runs from the conserved cysteine through the conserved F or W. D genes are given only for firm matches. The listing skips clone size in some rows; elsewhere it reads once, few, many or a size class.

clone size,D gene,J gene,V gene,CDR3 protein,CDR3 DNA
NA,TRBD1,TRBJ2-5,TRBV5-1,CASSLAGTGQETQYF,TGCGCCAGCAGCTTGGCCGGGACAGGCCAAGAGACCCAGTACTTC
many,NA,TRBJ1-2,TRBV6-5,CASSYRRGNYGYTF,TGTGCCAGCAGTTACAGGCGGGGGAACTATGGCTACACCTTC
many,NA,TRBJ2-7,TRBV5-6,CASSFPGGYEQYF,TGTGCCAGCAGCTTTCCAGGAGGGTACGAGCAGTACTTC
many,NA,TRBJ2-5,TRBV5-1,CASSFRGETQYF,TGCGCCAGCAGCTTTAGGGGGGAGACCCAGTACTTC
few,NA,TRBJ2-7,TRBV28,CASRSTGTSYEQYF,TGTGCCAGCAGAAGCACAGGGACCTCCTACGAGCAGTACTTC
few,TRBD2,TRBJ2-1,TRBV20-1,CSARHSGRSEQFF,TGCAGTGCTAGACATAGCGGGAGAAGTGAGCAGTTCTTC
NA,NA,TRBJ2-1,TRBV6-5,CASSYGASSYNEQFF,TGTGCCAGCAGTTACGGGGCATCTTCCTACAATGAGCAGTTCTTC
NA,NA,TRBJ2-1,TRBV20-1,CSARKDYPYNDQFF,TGCAGTGCTAGAAAGGACTACCCCTACAATGACCAGTTCTTC
many,TRBD1,TRBJ1-5,TRBV7-2,CASSFDREVPQHF,TGTGCCAGCAGCTTCGACAGGGAGGTCCCCCAGCATTTT
few,NA,TRBJ1-5,TRBV12-3/TRBV12-4,CASSPQSGRQHF,TGTGCCAGCAGTCCCCAAAGCGGACGCCAGCATTTT
NA,NA,TRBJ2-1,TRBV20-1,CSARVGRGYNEQFF,TGCAGTGCTAGAGTGGGACGGGGGTACAATGAGCAGTTCTTC
NA,NA,TRBJ1-1,TRBV5-1,CASSLGGGGDTEAFF,TGCGCCAGCAGCTTGGGCGGGGGTGGTGACACTGAAGCTTTCTTT
NA,TRBD1,TRBJ2-7,TRBV10-3,CAMGTGGPYEQYF,TGTGCCATGGGGACAGGGGGCCCATACGAGCAGTACTTC
NA,NA,TRBJ2-7,TRBV28,CASSLVPGTSYEQYF,TGTGCCAGCAGTTTAGTCCCGGGGACCTCCTACGAGCAGTACTTC
few,NA,TRBJ1-2,TRBV20-1,CSSGGYGYTF,TGCAGTAGCGGGGGCTATGGCTACACCTTC
NA,TRBD1,TRBJ2-2,TRBV4-2,CASSQVDRDAGELFF,TGTGCCAGCAGCCAAGTCGACAGGGATGCCGGGGAGCTGTTTTTT
many,TRBD1,TRBJ1-5,TRBV5-1,CASSLGPGQGGYSNQPQHF,TGCGCCAGCAGCTTGGGCCCCGGACAGGGAGGCTATAGCAATCAGCCCCAGCATTTT
few,NA,TRBJ2-1,TRBV4-3,CASSQDLGGRNEQFF,TGCGCCAGCAGCCAAGATCTGGGGGGCCGCAATGAGCAGTTCTTC
once,NA,TRBJ2-5,TRBV11-3,CASSLGVGAHYETQYF,TGTGCCAGCAGCTTAGGGGTGGGGGCGCATTATGAGACCCAGTACTTC
NA,NA,TRBJ1-1,TRBV28,CASSFSMNTEAFF,TGTGCCAGCAGTTTCTCGATGAACACTGAAGCTTTCTTT
NA,NA,TRBJ1-5,TRBV29-1,CSVGSHSNQPQHF,TGCAGCGTTGGGAGCCATAGCAATCAGCCCCAGCATTTT
few,TRBD1,TRBJ2-7,TRBV28,CASSLGTGSEQYF,TGTGCCAGCAGTTTGGGGACAGGGAGCGAGCAGTACTTC
NA,NA,TRBJ2-3,TRBV29-1,CSVGRQLTDTQYF,TGCAGCGTTGGTAGACAGCTCACAGATACGCAGTATTTT
few,NA,TRBJ1-1,TRBV10-3,CAISESPGIAFF,TGTGCCATCAGTGAGTCCCCCGGGATAGCTTTCTTT
NA,TRBD1,TRBJ2-2,TRBV10-2,CASSRGQGGTGELFF,TGCGCCAGCAGCCGTGGACAGGGGGGGACCGGGGAGCTGTTTTTT
few,NA,TRBJ2-5,TRBV20-1,CSARRAQVQETQYF,TGCAGTGCTAGGCGGGCGCAGGTCCAAGAGACCCAGTACTTC
NA,TRBD2,TRBJ2-2,TRBV24-1,CATSDLGAGAAGELFF,TGTGCCACCAGTGATTTGGGAGCGGGAGCGGCCGGGGAGCTGTTTTTT
many,NA,TRBJ2-2,TRBV11-1,CASSLTATLNTGELFF,TGTGCCAGCAGCTTAACGGCCACCTTGAACACCGGGGAGCTGTTTTTT
NA,NA,TRBJ1-2,TRBV6-1,CASSPRRMGKGYTF,TGTGCCAGCAGTCCCCGCCGTATGGGGAAGGGCTACACCTTC
few,NA,TRBJ2-6,TRBV29-1,CSVDESSGANVLTF,TGCAGCGTTGATGAAAGCTCTGGGGCCAACGTCCTGACTTTC
few,NA,TRBJ1-4,TRBV7-2,CASSLTGWELFF,TGTGCCAGCAGCTTAACGGGTTGGGAACTGTTTTTT
few,NA,TRBJ2-3,TRBV28,CASTSSPSSQATDTQYF,TGTGCCAGCACGTCCAGTCCCTCATCTCAGGCCACAGATACGCAGTATTTT
many,NA,TRBJ2-7,TRBV10-3,CAISEWGKKAGSYEQYF,TGTGCCATCAGTGAGTGGGGCAAGAAGGCGGGGTCCTACGAGCAGTACTTC
few,TRBD2,TRBJ2-1,TRBV3-1,CASCGVPSGGWEQFF,TGTGCCAGCTGCGGAGTCCCTAGCGGGGGTTGGGAGCAGTTCTTC
NA,NA,TRBJ2-3,TRBV12-3/TRBV12-4,CASSQQWAQYF,TGTGCCAGCAGTCAACAGTGGGCGCAGTATTTT
few,NA,TRBJ2-1,TRBV15,CATSIRLQLSYNEQFF,TGTGCCACCAGCATTAGACTCCAACTCTCCTACAATGAGCAGTTCTTC
NA,TRBD2,TRBJ2-5,TRBV15,CATSRDRGGRQEETQYF,TGTGCCACCAGCAGAGATCGGGGGGGGAGACAGGAAGAGACCCAGTACTTC
medium-sized,NA,TRBJ1-4,TRBV5-5,CASSLEDQLSEKLFF,TGTGCCAGCAGCCTCGAGGATCAACTAAGTGAAAAACTGTTTTTT
NA,NA,TRBJ2-7,TRBV24-1,CATSDSWGRSYEQYF,TGTGCCACCAGTGATTCGTGGGGACGGAGCTACGAGCAGTACTTC
few,TRBD1,TRBJ2-7,TRBV29-1,CSAWTGFDEQYF,TGCAGCGCTTGGACAGGGTTTGACGAGCAGTACTTC
few,NA,TRBJ1-1,TRBV12-3/TRBV12-4,CASSFGVGTEAFF,TGTGCCAGCAGTTTCGGTGTTGGCACTGAAGCTTTCTTT
NA,TRBD1,TRBJ2-3,TRBV29-1,CSMDRAGDTQYF,TGCAGCATGGACAGGGCTGGAGATACGCAGTATTTT
NA,NA,TRBJ1-2,TRBV3-1,CASSQVSGTGYTF,TGTGCCAGCAGCCAAGTAAGCGGCACTGGGTACACCTTC
once,NA,TRBJ2-7,TRBV9,CASSVADSPYERYF,TGTGCCAGCAGCGTAGCGGACAGCCCCTACGAGCGGTACTTC
NA,NA,TRBJ2-6,TRBV28,CASIHRPGANVLTF,TGTGCCAGCATACACAGGCCTGGGGCCAACGTCCTGACTTTC
few,TRBD1,TRBJ2-3,TRBV28,CASSWDRGRVTDTQYF,TGTGCCAGCAGCTGGGACAGGGGGCGCGTCACAGATACGCAGTATTTT
few,TRBD1,TRBJ1-2,TRBV6-6,CASSYVGQGGYTF,TGTGCCAGCAGTTACGTTGGACAGGGTGGCTACACCTTC
many,NA,TRBJ1-6,TRBV20-1,CSGRSTANSPLHF,TGCAGTGGGCGTTCGACGGCGAATTCACCCCTCCACTTT
NA,TRBD1,TRBJ2-5,TRBV10-3,CAISAHQPGQGKQETQYF,TGTGCCATCAGTGCCCACCAACCGGGACAGGGAAAACAAGAGACCCAGTACTTC
many,NA,TRBJ2-2,TRBV5-1,CASRLAGARTGELFF,TGCGCCAGCAGACTGGCCGGGGCAAGGACCGGGGAGCTGTTTTTT
many,NA,TRBJ2-6,TRBV28,CASSFRVSGANVLTF,TGTGCCAGCAGTTTCAGGGTCTCTGGGGCCAACGTCCTGACTTTC
few,TRBD2,TRBJ2-1,TRBV11-2,CASSSTSGRNYNEQFF,TGTGCCAGCAGCTCTACTAGCGGGCGGAACTACAATGAGCAGTTCTTC
few,TRBD2,TRBJ2-7,TRBV7-2,CASSSSGAPYEQYF,TGTGCCAGCAGCTCTAGCGGGGCGCCTTACGAGCAGTACTTC
few,TRBD2,TRBJ2-3,TRBV25-1,CASSAARGTTDTQYF,TGTGCCAGCAGTGCGGCGCGGGGGACCACAGATACGCAGTATTTT
NA,TRBD1,TRBJ2-1,TRBV7-9,CASRQGFNEQFF,TGTGCCAGCAGACAGGGGTTTAATGAGCAGTTCTTC
many,TRBD2,TRBJ2-1,TRBV28,CASSLYLAGTQFF,TGTGCCAGCAGTTTATATCTAGCGGGTACGCAGTTCTTC
NA,TRBD2,TRBJ2-1,TRBV10-3,CASLGLADAKQFF,TGTGCTTCTTTGGGACTAGCGGATGCTAAGCAGTTCTTC
NA,TRBD1,TRBJ2-5,TRBV28,CASSFPTDRGLQETQYF,TGTGCCAGCAGTTTCCCCACGGACAGGGGACTACAAGAGACCCAGTACTTC
NA,NA,TRBJ2-3,TRBV29-1,CSVGLLHSDTQYF,TGCAGCGTTGGCTTACTACATTCAGATACGCAGTATTTT
many,NA,TRBJ1-2,TRBV12-3/TRBV12-4,CASSFGVYGYTF,TGTGCCAGCAGTTTTGGGGTATATGGCTACACCTTC